Below, 4 T cell receptor beta chains from the same sample are listed, as sequenced in a study of beta chain features in type 1 diabetes. These TCRs are of unknown antigen specificity. The sequenced template was cDNA made from the entire isolated RNA. Assay used: immunoSEQ multiplex PCR; TCRdb lists only in-frame clones, some missing. Of about 370,000 clones listed, around a tenth were seen once; the top ten hold about 0.6%. Study-wide points: Type 1 diabetes patients had TCRB CDR3s that were shorter (moderately but significantly so) in all four CD4+ subsets.

The specimen sequenced was central memory CD4+ T cells from blood. All receptors derive from a man aged 30-40 years with type 1 diabetes.

The sample holds a few counts of this clone. This rearrangement joins TRBV10-1 to TRBJ2-1, with 10 bases that match TRBD2. This CDR3 comprises 15 residues. In germline, CDR1 is WNHNN, CDR2 SYGVQD (reference sequence). With 5 bases clipped from V and 9 bases from J, the junction kept 10 bases outside the gene matches. The CDR3 nucleotides read TGCGCCAGCAGTCTAGCGGGAGCTTTGGAGGGTGAGCAGTTCTTC. As protein: CASSLAGALEGEQFF.

This clone has just a few counts. The chain is built from TRBV6-6 and TRBJ2-7, with TRBD2 matching 10 bases. CDR3 length equals 15 residues. CDR1 and CDR2 from the germline V gene are MNHNY and SVGAGI (reference sequence). Germline trimming cut 5 bases from V and 6 bases from J; bases unmatched to any gene: 10. CDR3 bases: TGTGCCAGCAGTCGCCTGGGGCTAGCGGGAGTCGAGCAGTACTTC. Amino acids: CASSRLGLAGVEQYF.

This clone was observed a handful of times. The chain recombines TRBV6-4 with TRBJ1-2, with 12 bases lining up with TRBD1. CDR1 and CDR2 (germline): MRHNA, SNTAGT. The CDR3 runs 14 residues. V shed 6 bases, J shed 7 bases, and the junction held 6 bases outside the gene matches. CDR3 nucleotides: TGTGCCAGCAGCCCGGGACAGGGGGCTGGTGGCTACACCTTC. This sequence encodes CASSPGQGAGGYTF.

The genes are TRBV14 and TRBJ1-2, with D perhaps TRBD1 (6 bases). Germline V gives CDR1 SGHDN, CDR2 FVKESK. This CDR3 contains 15 residues. Trimming cost V 4 bases and J 1 base, with 13 bases left between them. The CDR3 sequence: CASSRGQNHNYGYTF. CDR3 bases: TGTGCCAGCAGCCGCGGACAGAACCATAACTATGGCTACACCTTC.